This passage covers 28 T cell receptor beta chains from one sample sequenced in a study of cytomegalovirus exposure and HLA in healthy donors. Data came from immunoSEQ multiplex PCR; TCRdb stores just in-frame clones and leaves some out. The sample yields around 220,000 clones, roughly 83% seen once. Sequenced input: PBMCs. The receptors stem from a woman aged 25 to 39 in good health and CMV-seropositive.

The chain has TRBV30 and TRBJ2-3, with D possibly being TRBD2 (7 bases). CDR1 GTSNPN and CDR2 SVGIG come from the germline V gene (reference sequence). The CDR3 has 16 residues. The V and J ends lost 0 bases and 5 bases respectively, with 18 bases between them. CDR3 coding DNA: TGTGCCTGGAGTGTAGGGTCCGGGGGAGGGGGAGATACGCAGTATTTT. Translation gives CAWSVGSGGGGDTQYF. Using reference TRBV30 and TRBJ2-3 for the parts outside the CDR3, the full variable domain is SQTIHQWPATLVQPVGSPLSLECTVEGTSNPNLYWYRQAAGRGLQLLFYSVGIGQISSEVPQNLSASRPQDRQFILSSKKLLLSDSGFYLCAWSVGSGGGGDTQYFGPGTRLTVL.

This clone has just a few counts. The chain has TRBV19 and TRBJ1-1; D is perhaps TRBD1 (6 bases). V lost 5 bases and J 1 base, leaving 11 bases between the germline ends. The CDR3 extends over 14 amino acids. CDR1 LNHDA and CDR2 SQIVND come from the germline V gene (reference sequence). CDR3 residues: CASSHRARNTEAFF. The CDR3 bases are TGTGCCAGTAGTCACAGGGCCAGGAACACTGAAGCTTTCTTT.

This rearrangement joins TRBV30 to TRBJ2-5, with D uncertain. V lost 2 bases, J lost 2 bases, and 9 bases lay in between. The length of the CDR3 is 13 residues. CDR1 is GTSNPN and CDR2 is SVGIG in the germline V gene (reference sequence). The CDR3 DNA reads as TGTGCCTGGAGTCGCCAGGCACAAGAGACCCAGTACTTC. This encodes CAWSRQAQETQYF.

The V call is TRBV4-2, the J call TRBJ1-1; 8 bases agree with TRBD1. This CDR3 spans 17 amino acids. V lost 3 bases and J lost 4; bases outside the gene matches: 13. Germline V gene lookup returns CDR1 LGHNA and CDR2 YNFKEQ. The CDR3 loop is CASSQGAETGASTEAFF. In DNA, the CDR3 is TGTGCCAGCAGCCAGGGGGCCGAGACAGGGGCGAGCACTGAAGCTTTCTTT.

The gene calls are TRBV6-1 and TRBJ1-2; D is unresolved. Per the germline V gene, CDR1 is MNHNS and CDR2 is SASEGT. The CDR3 loop spans 13 amino acids. V gave up 11 bases and J gave up 6 bases, with 19 bases separating them. The DNA for the CDR3 is TGTGCCGCTCGAAGTGGGCAGAGGAATGGCTACACCTTC. This translates into CAARSGQRNGYTF.

At least ten counts were recorded for this clone. This sequence joins TRBV30 and TRBJ1-5; possibly TRBD1 for D (5 bases). This CDR3 spans 13 amino acids. Germline lookup yields CDR1 GTSNPN and CDR2 SVGIG (reference sequence). Trimming took off 5 bases at V and 4 bases at J, with 12 bases between the two ends. This CDR3 is CAWGRPGNQPQHF. For the CDR3, the DNA is TGTGCCTGGGGTCGACCAGGGAATCAGCCCCAGCATTTT. Combining the CDR3 with reference TRBV30 and TRBJ1-5 gives the whole variable domain SQTIHQWPATLVQPVGSPLSLECTVEGTSNPNLYWYRQAAGRGLQLLFYSVGIGQISSEVPQNLSASRPQDRQFILSSKKLLLSDSGFYLCAWGRPGNQPQHFGDGTRLSIL.

This rearrangement joins TRBV6-5 to TRBJ1-1, with D possibly being TRBD1 (6 bases). CDR1 is MNHEY and CDR2 is SVGAGI in the germline V gene. The CDR3 has 13 residues. Trimming left V 4 bases short and J 7 bases short, with 13 bases between. CDR3 sequence: CASSFPGASEAFF. The CDR3 DNA is TGTGCCAGCAGTTTCCCGGGGGCGAGTGAAGCTTTCTTT.

This clone was observed a handful of times. The V and J genes are TRBV11-2 and TRBJ2-1, with 11 nucleotides matching TRBD1. V lost 5 bases to trimming and J lost 9 bases; unmatched junction nucleotides: 12. The CDR3 consists of 16 residues. In germline, CDR1 is SGHAT, CDR2 FQNNGV. The CDR3 spells CASSRGLRDRGIEQFF. CDR3 nucleotide sequence: TGTGCCAGCAGCCGCGGGCTCCGGGACAGGGGGATTGAGCAGTTCTTC.

V is TRBV7-3 and J is TRBJ2-1; 8 bases match TRBD1. The CDR3 sequence is 15 residues long. Germline assignment: CDR1 SGHTA and CDR2 FQGTGA. V was pared by 5 bases and J by 2 bases, with 5 bases of the junction left unmatched. This CDR3 reads CASSLGQGTYNEQFF. In DNA, the CDR3 is TGTGCCAGCAGCCTTGGACAGGGAACCTACAATGAGCAGTTCTTC.

V and J are TRBV30 and TRBJ2-2; D is uncertain. V dropped 1 base and J dropped 1 base, with 7 bases sitting between them. The V gene's germline CDR1 is GTSNPN and CDR2 SVGIG (reference sequence). This CDR3 has 14 residues. The CDR3 nucleotides read TGTGCCTGGAGTGACGCCGTGAACACCGGGGAGCTGTTTTTT. Protein product: CAWSDAVNTGELFF.

The chain recombines TRBV5-1 with TRBJ1-2, with 7 bases that match TRBD1. CDR1 SGHRS and CDR2 YFSETQ come from the germline V gene. Trimming removed 4 bases from V and 0 bases from J; junction bases left unmatched: 9. CDR3 length: 16 amino acids. In DNA form, the CDR3 reads TGCGCCAGCAGCCCCACCGGGACAGCCGCTAACTATGGCTACACCTTC. This translates into CASSPTGTAANYGYTF.

This chain links TRBV7-9 with TRBJ1-2, with a possible D match to TRBD1 (5 bases). Trimming left V 2 bases short and J 2 bases short, with 15 bases between. This CDR3 has 16 residues. Germline assignment: CDR1 SEHNR and CDR2 FQNEAQ (reference sequence). The CDR3: CASSLSRNGANYGYTF. Here the CDR3 DNA reads TGTGCCAGCAGCTTATCCAGGAACGGGGCCAACTATGGCTACACCTTC.

The chain recombines TRBV27 with TRBJ2-3, with TRBD2 as a possible D gene (6 bases). Looked up from germline, CDR1 is MNHEY and CDR2 is SMNVEV (reference sequence). CDR3 length: 14 amino acids. Trimming took off 7 bases at V and 3 bases at J, with 14 bases between the two ends. The CDR3 is CASTARRETDTQYF. The DNA of the CDR3 is TGTGCCAGCACCGCGAGGAGGGAAACAGATACGCAGTATTTT.

This rearrangement joins TRBV4-1 to TRBJ2-2; TRBD2 matches at 7 bases. J lost 8 bases, V lost 0 bases, and 3 bases had no gene match. The CDR3 contains 14 residues. From germline, CDR1 is MGHRA and CDR2 YSYEKL. CDR3 sequence (DNA): TGCGCCAGCAGCCAAGATACGGGGGGTGGGGAGCTGTTTTTT. It is translated as CASSQDTGGGELFF.

The J gene is TRBJ2-4, the V gene TRBV9; 7 bases agree with TRBD1. The CDR3 length is 14 residues. CDR1 is SGDLS, CDR2 YYNGEE, per germline. V dropped 0 bases and J dropped 5; count of bases not matched to a gene: 2. CDR3 protein: CASSVDQGENIQYF. In DNA form, the CDR3 reads TGTGCCAGCAGCGTAGACCAGGGGGAAAACATTCAGTACTTC.

CDR3 loop: CASSFTGDYGYTF. Here the CDR3 DNA reads TGTGCCAGCAGTTTCACAGGGGATTATGGCTACACCTTC. The rearrangement uses TRBV27 and TRBJ1-2; 7 bases fit TRBD1. J lost 5 bases, V lost 3 bases, and 3 bases had no gene match. The CDR3 length is 13 residues. Germline V gene sequence: CDR1 MNHEY, CDR2 SMNVEV (reference sequence).

This chain connects TRBV5-4 to TRBJ2-3; D might be TRBD1 (6 bases). Per germline, CDR1 SGHNT and CDR2 YYREEE (reference sequence). This CDR3 comprises 15 residues. Trimming removed 1 base at V and 2 bases at J, with 11 bases between. The CDR3: CASSLQGKSTDTQYF. The CDR3 DNA is TGTGCCAGCAGCTTGCAGGGGAAATCCACAGATACGCAGTATTTT.

The chain is built from TRBV7-9 and TRBJ2-7; 9 bases align to TRBD2. The length of the CDR3 is 14 residues. J was trimmed by 4 bases and V by 0 bases; bases with no gene match: 1. Germline assignment: CDR1 SEHNR and CDR2 FQNEAQ (reference sequence). The CDR3 spells CASSLALAGYEQYF. In DNA form, the CDR3 reads TGTGCCAGCAGCTTAGCGCTAGCGGGGTACGAGCAGTACTTC.

This chain uses TRBV29-1 with TRBJ2-7; 11 positions match TRBD1. The V and J ends lost 4 bases and 2 bases, in that order; junction bases with no gene match: 1. The length of the CDR3 is 13 residues. Germline V gene lookup returns CDR1 SQVTM and CDR2 ANQGSEA. The CDR3 is CSVVGQGAYEQYF. In nucleotides, the CDR3 is TGCAGCGTTGTGGGACAGGGGGCCTACGAGCAGTACTTC.

The chain carries TRBV28 and TRBJ1-1; D is unresolved. The germline V gene has CDR1 MDHEN and CDR2 SYDVKM. The CDR3 is 15 residues long. Trimming removed 3 bases at V and 0 bases at J, with 11 bases between. CDR3 in DNA: TGTGCCAGCAGTTTGAGGCCGAACATGAACACTGAAGCTTTCTTT. This translates into CASSLRPNMNTEAFF.

This sequence joins TRBV29-1 and TRBJ2-1; perhaps TRBD1 as D (6 bases). Germline V lookup: CDR1 SQVTM, CDR2 ANQGSEA. V shed 6 bases and J shed 7 bases, with 13 bases lying between them. This CDR3 region has 12 residues. This CDR3 is CSVWTVSNEQFF. The CDR3, as DNA: TGCAGCGTGTGGACAGTTAGTAATGAGCAGTTCTTC.

Points on this clone: Sequence at one end of the junction differs from germline and may be a read error. V gene TRBV27 combines with J gene TRBJ2-1; D gene unclear. The CDR3 loop spans 13 amino acids. The germline V gene encodes CDR1 MNHEY and CDR2 SMNVEV (reference sequence). CDR3 DNA: TGTGCCAGCAGTCTATCTAATCTAAATGAGCAGTTCTTC. Protein: CASSLSNLNEQFF.

The chain links TRBV20-1 to TRBJ2-3; D call uncertain. Germline V gene data show CDR1 as DFQATT and CDR2 as SNEGSKA (reference sequence). CDR3 length equals 11 residues. Deletions cut 3 bases from V and 6 bases from J, with 7 bases between. The CDR3 sequence: CSASPRDTQYF. CDR3 nucleotides: TGCAGTGCTAGTCCCCGTGATACGCAGTATTTT.

This chain links TRBV5-1 with TRBJ2-5; 9 bases agree with TRBD2. The CDR3 has 16 amino acids. CDR1 is SGHRS and CDR2 is YFSETQ in the germline V gene. Losses at the gene ends were 5 bases for V and 0 bases for J; bases not matched to a gene: 8. In nucleotides, the CDR3 is TGCGCCAGCAGTTTTGGTGCTAGCGGGAACCAAGAGACCCAGTACTTC. This gives the protein CASSFGASGNQETQYF.

Comment on this clone: Other nucleotide sequences from this sample produce the same CDR3. The J gene is TRBJ2-3, the V gene TRBV5-1; D remains unclear. The CDR3 loop spans 13 amino acids. The germline V gene has CDR1 SGHRS and CDR2 YFSETQ. Trimming removed 4 bases at V and 2 bases at J, with 8 bases between. The CDR3 loop is CASSRDTTDTQYF. In DNA form, the CDR3 reads TGCGCCAGCAGCCGAGACACCACAGATACGCAGTATTTT. Full variable domain (outside the CDR3, taken from reference TRBV5-1 and TRBJ2-3): KAGVTQTPRYLIKTRGQQVTLSCSPISGHRSVSWYQQTPGQGLQFLFEYFSETQRNKGNFPGRFSGRQFSNSRSEMNVSTLELGDSALYLCASSRDTTDTQYFGPGTRLTVL.

The gene calls are TRBV27 and TRBJ2-7; 8 bases are shared with TRBD1. Germline values: CDR1 MNHEY, CDR2 SMNVEV (reference sequence). The V gene end was trimmed by 1 base and the J gene end by 0 bases; junction bases not matched to a gene: 2. The CDR3 consists of 15 residues. The CDR3 loop is CASSLFDRGSYEQYF. DNA of the CDR3: TGTGCCAGCAGTTTATTTGACAGGGGCTCCTACGAGCAGTACTTC.

The chain uses TRBV28 and TRBJ1-2; 8 bases align to TRBD1. The length of the CDR3 is 15 residues. The V and J ends lost 6 bases and 0 bases, in that order; junction bases with no gene match: 6. Germline lookup yields CDR1 MDHEN and CDR2 SYDVKM. CDR3 loop: CASSDQGASNYGYTF. The CDR3 coding sequence is TGTGCCAGCAGCGACCAGGGGGCCTCTAACTATGGCTACACCTTC.

The V gene is TRBV27, the J gene TRBJ1-1; D unclear. V lost 3 bases, J lost 3 bases, and 14 bases lay in between. The CDR3 contains 15 residues. Per germline, CDR1 MNHEY and CDR2 SMNVEV (reference sequence). CDR3 bases: TGTGCCAGCAGTTTGAAAGGGCGTTTTGACACTGAAGCTTTCTTT. It encodes CASSLKGRFDTEAFF.